This TCR beta chain was retrieved from a study of early T cells in non-severe SARS-CoV-2 infection. In the study overall: Chains were not paired, and sequencing was done on bulk RNA from unsorted whole blood.

V was clipped by 3 bases and J by 4 bases; unmatched bases: 9. This CDR3 is 16 amino acids long. Germline CDR1 and CDR2: SGHNT and YYREEE (reference sequence). TCRdb re-derived calls from the 5' RACE reads in MiXCR, one entry per CDR3 protein. Of tens of thousands of distinct CDR3 sequences detected, 4.7% appear once; the ten largest clones hold approximately 15%. This clonotype was picked up many times. Its antigen is unknown. Study-wide points: The study's VDJdb matching favored anti-spike CD8 responses and missed private and CD4 specificities.

The sample was whole blood. This TCR derives from an adult who was a healthcare worker with PCR-confirmed SARS-CoV-2 infection or an uninfected control (not recorded which). This rearrangement joins TRBV5-4 to TRBJ2-1, with 8 bases identical to TRBD2. The CDR3: CASSSRRGARYNEQFF. The DNA of the CDR3 is TGTGCCAGCAGCTCGAGGCGGGGGGCCAGATACAATGAGCAGTTCTTC.